This TCR beta chain was retrieved from a study of siplizumab effects on memory and regulatory T cells. General observations from the study: Naive T cells were seemingly more diverse than memory cells, and major contributions to the alloresponse seemed to be made by them.

The table came from immunoSEQ multiplex PCR; TCRdb's copy has only in-frame clones and leaves some out. The data show some 100,000 clones, about 91% seen once. Details on this clone: No antigen is known for it.

V was cut by 5 bases and J by 0 bases, with 19 bases left in between. Per germline, CDR1 LNHDA and CDR2 SQIVND (reference sequence). This CDR3 region has 18 residues. This receptor was obtained from a human donor in good health. Some clones in this sample may be carry-over from other donors' samples. Sequencing was carried out using CD4+ T cells sorted from blood. The genes are TRBV19 and TRBJ1-4, with TRBD1 as a possible D gene (5 bases). The CDR3: CASSSPGHRGATNEKLFF. CDR3 nucleotide sequence: TGTGCCAGTAGTTCCCCGGGGCACCGCGGGGCAACTAATGAAAAACTGTTTTTT.